The next 32 T cell receptor beta chains were all read from a single sample in a study of blood T cell repertoires in COVID-19. Here immunoSEQ multiplex PCR was the method, and the copy in TCRdb shows in-frame clones only, minus some. The sample has nearly 350,000 clones, more than 70% seen once. Sequencing was carried out using peripheral blood. Source of these receptors: a man in his thirties or forties with active or convalescent COVID-19.

This chain connects TRBV24-1 to TRBJ2-1; the match to TRBD2 covers 15 bases. J was trimmed by 8 bases and V by 4 bases; bases with no gene match: 5. There are 16 residues in the CDR3. CDR1 is KGHDR, CDR2 SFDVKD, per germline. The CDR3 sequence is CATSDRGLAGGHEQFF. DNA for the CDR3: TGTGCCACCAGTGACCGGGGACTAGCGGGGGGCCATGAGCAGTTCTTC.

The CDR3 DNA is TGTGCCTGGAGCCGTCAGGGAGGCTACACCTTC. It encodes CAWSRQGGYTF. The rearrangement joins TRBV30 to TRBJ1-2, with TRBD1 as a possible D gene (5 bases). Germline V gives CDR1 GTSNPN, CDR2 SVGIG (reference sequence). Trimming left V 3 bases short and J 8 bases short, with 10 bases between. The CDR3 runs 11 residues.

The J gene is TRBJ1-6, the V gene TRBV3-1 (or the pseudogene TRBV3-2), with D possibly being TRBD1 (5 bases). Germline loops: CDR1 LGHDT, CDR2 YNNKEL (reference sequence). This CDR3 comprises 15 residues. The germline V and J ends were trimmed by 0 bases and 7 bases, with 10 bases remaining between them. The CDR3 region is CASSQDGGRNSPLHF. CDR3 coding DNA: TGTGCCAGCAGCCAAGATGGGGGGAGAAATTCACCCCTCCACTTT.

The rearrangement uses TRBV10-3 and TRBJ2-7; D not resolved. CDR1 is ENHRY and CDR2 is SYGVKD in the germline V gene. Trimming took 5 bases from V and 0 from J, leaving 14 bases between them. The CDR3 totals 15 residues. DNA for the CDR3: TGTGCCATCAGTCTAAGCGCGTCGATCTCCTACGAGCAGTACTTC. Translated: CAISLSASISYEQYF.

J is TRBJ1-1 and V is TRBV3-1 (or the pseudogene TRBV3-2); possibly TRBD1 for D (6 bases). This CDR3 spans 20 amino acids. Between the trimmed V and J ends, which lost 2 bases and 3 bases, there was a span of 28 bases. Germline V gene sequence: CDR1 LGHDT, CDR2 YNNKEL (reference sequence). CDR3 in DNA: TGTGCCAGCAGCCAACCCCGACAAGGACAGTCCTTGACAACGGACACTGAAGCTTTCTTT. It is translated as CASSQPRQGQSLTTDTEAFF.

CDR3 sequence (DNA): TGTGCCAGCAGTTTATCACTAGCGGGAACCCAGTTCTTC. Amino acids: CASSLSLAGTQFF. The chain has TRBV27 and TRBJ2-1; TRBD2 matches 10 bases. V shed 0 bases, J shed 13 bases, and the junction held 3 bases outside the gene matches. Germline CDR1 and CDR2: MNHEY and SMNVEV (reference sequence). The length of the CDR3 is 13 residues.

This chain links TRBV7-7 with TRBJ2-5, with a possible D match to TRBD1 (7 bases). V was pared by 5 bases and J by 5 bases, with 18 bases between. Germline V gene lookup returns CDR1 SSHAT and CDR2 FNYEAQ (reference sequence). CDR3 length: 15 amino acids. The CDR3, as DNA: TGTGCCAGCAGCAGGGACTTCCAGGGGGTCGAGACCCAGTACTTC. Amino acid sequence: CASSRDFQGVETQYF.

The rearrangement links TRBV6-6 to TRBJ2-5; TRBD1 matches at 7 bases. The CDR3 covers 16 residues. The trim removed 0 bases at V and 6 bases at J, leaving 10 bases unmatched. Germline CDR1 is MNHNY and CDR2 is SVGAGI (reference sequence). The CDR3 region is CASSYSWPGGMKTQYF. CDR3 nucleotides: TGTGCCAGCAGTTACTCGTGGCCAGGGGGAATGAAGACCCAGTACTTC.

The chain links TRBV5-4 to TRBJ2-1; D call uncertain. Germline lookup yields CDR1 SGHNT and CDR2 YYREEE (reference sequence). The CDR3 runs to 12 residues. V lost 4 bases and J 7 bases, leaving 9 bases between the germline ends. CDR3 bases: TGTGCCAGCAGCCCGTTCGGGAATGAGCAGTTCTTC. It is translated as CASSPFGNEQFF.

The chain has TRBV7-3 and TRBJ2-4; D is ambiguous. The CDR3 is made up of 13 amino acids. Per the germline V gene, CDR1 is SGHTA and CDR2 is FQGTGA. Trimming took off 5 bases at V and 5 bases at J, with 10 bases between the two ends. The CDR3 is CASSAPGENIQYF. The CDR3 nucleotides are TGTGCCAGCAGCGCCCCGGGTGAAAACATTCAGTACTTC. The full variable domain, with the rest looked up from reference TRBV7-3 and TRBJ2-4, is GAGVSQTPSNKVTEKGKYVELRCDPISGHTALYWYRQSLGQGPEFLIYFQGTGAADDSGLPNDRFFAVRPEGSVSTLKIQRTERGDSAVYLCASSAPGENIQYFGAGTRLSVL.

This chain joins TRBV6-5 and TRBJ2-7; a weak D match, TRBD1 (6 bases). The CDR3 sequence is 13 residues long. The V end was cut by 6 bases, the J end by 2 bases, with 11 bases between. Per the germline V gene, CDR1 is MNHEY and CDR2 is SVGAGI. DNA of the CDR3: TGTGCCAGCAGGCGGACAGCAACCTACGAGCAGTACTTC. Amino acid sequence: CASRRTATYEQYF.

The chain has TRBV2 and TRBJ1-3; the match to TRBD1 covers 7 bases. Unmatched junction bases numbered 8, after V lost 4 bases and J lost 2 bases. CDR1 and CDR2 from the germline V gene are SNHLY and FYNNEI. The CDR3 length is 16 residues. The CDR3 reads CASSVPKDRPGNTIYF. Written as DNA, the CDR3 is TGTGCCAGCAGTGTCCCGAAGGACAGGCCTGGAAACACCATATATTTT.

J is TRBJ2-1 and V is TRBV18; a weak D match, TRBD2 (5 bases). CDR3 length equals 17 residues. The germline CDR1 and CDR2 sequences are KGHSH and LQKENI. V lost 6 bases, J lost 5 bases, and 23 bases lay in between. The CDR3 loop is CASSDPSRWVGDNEQFF. The CDR3 DNA sequence: TGTGCCAGCTCCGACCCAAGCCGATGGGTCGGGGACAATGAGCAGTTCTTC.

A single count supports this clone. This chain uses TRBV27 with TRBJ2-5; D is perhaps TRBD2 (5 bases). The V end was cut by 3 bases, the J end by 2 bases, with 10 bases between. This CDR3 contains 14 residues. Germline CDR1 reads MNHEY; CDR2 reads SMNVEV (reference sequence). CDR3: CASSFRGEQETQYF. CDR3 in DNA: TGTGCCAGCAGTTTTCGGGGAGAGCAAGAGACCCAGTACTTC.

This chain uses TRBV7-3 with TRBJ2-1; 9 bases map to TRBD1. After removal of 1 base from V and 6 bases from J, the junction contained 4 bases not matched to a gene. The CDR3 runs to 15 residues. CDR1 is SGHTA and CDR2 is FQGTGA in the germline V gene. Here the CDR3 DNA reads TGTGCCAGCAGCTTAAGGACAGGGGCGATCAATGAGCAGTTCTTC. Amino acid sequence: CASSLRTGAINEQFF.

This clone was observed once. The CDR3 is CASSLVGDSNQPQHF. The CDR3 nucleotides read TGCGCCAGCAGCTTGGTAGGGGATAGCAATCAGCCCCAGCATTTT. This sequence joins TRBV5-1 and TRBJ1-5, with TRBD1 as a possible D gene (5 bases). V was shortened by 0 bases and J by 0 bases, with 7 bases between the two germline ends. CDR1 is SGHRS, CDR2 YFSETQ, per germline. This CDR3 has 15 amino acids.

The CDR3: CASRLARLDTQYF. The CDR3 nucleotides are TGCGCCAGCAGGCTCGCGCGGTTAGATACGCAGTATTTT. The chain joins TRBV5-1 to TRBJ2-3, with D unclear. This CDR3 region has 13 residues. Germline V gene sequence: CDR1 SGHRS, CDR2 YFSETQ. Trimming removed 5 bases from V and 5 bases from J, with 12 bases in between.

This clone was seen only a few times. The V gene is TRBV5-1, the J gene TRBJ2-1; TRBD2 aligns across 10 bases. The CDR3 is 16 amino acids. CDR1 and CDR2 from the germline V gene are SGHRS and YFSETQ. J was trimmed by 6 bases and V by 5 bases; bases with no gene match: 11. CDR3 nucleotide sequence: TGCGCCAGCAGTTTAATCCTAGCGGGAGTAGGCAATGAGCAGTTCTTC. This encodes CASSLILAGVGNEQFF.

The V and J genes are TRBV7-8 and TRBJ1-6; D call uncertain. V lost 1 base and J lost 7, with 5 bases in between. Germline CDR1 and CDR2: SGHVS and FQNEAQ. The length of the CDR3 is 13 residues. CDR3 loop: CASSLGQNSPLHF. CDR3 coding DNA: TGTGCCAGCAGCTTAGGGCAGAATTCACCCCTCCACTTT.

The chain has TRBV4-2 and TRBJ2-1, with 11 bases matching TRBD2. V shed 0 bases and J 6 bases; nucleotides not matched to a gene: 7. Germline CDR1 LGHNA, CDR2 YNFKEQ. The CDR3 sequence is 17 residues long. The CDR3 sequence: CASSQDGLAGFSNEQFF. In DNA form, the CDR3 reads TGTGCCAGCAGCCAAGACGGACTAGCGGGCTTTTCCAATGAGCAGTTCTTC.

The CDR3 DNA reads as TGTGCCAGCAGCGTAGGTAGCGGGGGGACCCAGTACTTC. Amino acids: CASSVGSGGTQYF. This chain links TRBV9 with TRBJ2-5, with TRBD2 matching 9 bases. The CDR3 runs to 13 residues. V shed 0 bases and J 7 bases; nucleotides not matched to a gene: 1. CDR1 SGDLS and CDR2 YYNGEE come from the germline V gene.

This clone was detected only once. The chain joins TRBV21-1 to TRBJ2-3; the table's TRBD2 call for D was not verified on the DNA. TRBV21-1 is labeled a pseudogene. CDR3 length equals 15 residues. The CDR3 loop is CATPTVRRGPDTQYF. The CDR3 DNA follows: TGTGCCACCCCCACGGTCAGGAGGGGCCCAGATACGCAGTATTTT.

In DNA form, the CDR3 reads TGTGCCAGCAGCCAAGACGTCTGGGCTAGCGGGCCGACTAGCACAGATACGCAGTATTTT. It translates to CASSQDVWASGPTSTDTQYF. The V call is TRBV14, the J call TRBJ2-3, with 8 bases lining up with TRBD2. Germline loops: CDR1 SGHDN, CDR2 FVKESK. V lost 0 bases and J lost 0; bases outside the gene matches: 14. The CDR3 extends over 20 amino acids.

This chain joins TRBV3-1 (or the pseudogene TRBV3-2) and TRBJ1-1; D gene uncertain. The CDR3 covers 15 residues. Germline V gives CDR1 LGHDT, CDR2 YNNKEL (reference sequence). The V gene lost 3 bases and the J gene lost 6 bases, with 17 bases spanning the gap. The CDR3: CASSHGFEALAEAFF. The CDR3 DNA reads TGTGCCAGCAGCCATGGCTTCGAGGCATTGGCTGAAGCTTTCTTT.

To note about this clone: A much more abundant neighbour one base away suggests this may be a read error. The chain is built from TRBV5-4 and TRBJ2-1; D uncertain. Trimming pared 4 bases from V and 5 bases from J, leaving 4 bases between. Per germline, CDR1 SGHNT and CDR2 YYREEE (reference sequence). This CDR3 contains 11 residues. For the CDR3, the DNA is TGTGCCAGCAGCGTAGACAATGAGCAGTTCTTC. It specifies CASSVDNEQFF.

The CDR3 DNA reads as TGTGCCAGCAGCTCGGACAGGATCTATGGCTACACCTTC. This translates into CASSSDRIYGYTF. The chain combines TRBV7-2 with TRBJ1-2, with TRBD1 matching 7 bases. This CDR3 has 13 amino acids. CDR1 is SGHTA and CDR2 is FQGNSA in the germline V gene. The V and J ends lost 4 bases and 4 bases, in that order; junction bases with no gene match: 3.

This chain links TRBV6-1 with TRBJ1-2; 8 positions match TRBD1. The CDR3 runs 13 residues. Germline-derived CDR1 and CDR2 are MNHNS and SASEGT. J lost 7 bases, V lost 1 base, and 2 bases had no gene match. The CDR3 reads CASSEVTGAGYTF. CDR3 nucleotides: TGTGCCAGCAGTGAAGTGACAGGGGCTGGCTACACCTTC.

The chain joins TRBV4-2 to TRBJ2-7, with TRBD2 matching 11 bases. This CDR3 has 15 amino acids. Germline V lookup: CDR1 LGHNA, CDR2 YNFKEQ. The ends lost 2 bases at V and 3 bases at J; junction bases unmatched: 3. The CDR3 region has the DNA TGTGCCAGCAGCCAACCCGGGACTAGCGGCTACGAGCAGTACTTC. Translating it yields CASSQPGTSGYEQYF.

The chain carries TRBV7-2 and TRBJ1-2; the D gene is possibly TRBD1 (5 bases). The V gene's germline CDR1 is SGHTA and CDR2 FQGNSA. There are 15 residues in the CDR3. The V end was cut by 5 bases, the J end by 4 bases, with 17 bases between. The CDR3 loop reads CASSQGPGDGYGYTF. Written as DNA, the CDR3 is TGTGCCAGCAGCCAAGGGCCGGGGGACGGCTATGGCTACACCTTC.

This clone has just a few counts. The chain employs TRBV7-2 and TRBJ2-1; D may be TRBD2 (6 bases). Germline V gene sequence: CDR1 SGHTA, CDR2 FQGNSA. V shed 4 bases and J shed 2 bases, with 15 bases lying between them. The CDR3 loop spans 16 amino acids. The CDR3 coding sequence is TGTGCCAGCAGCTACCGTCCCGGAGGGACCTACAATGAGCAGTTCTTC. Amino acid sequence: CASSYRPGGTYNEQFF. The full variable domain, rest sourced from reference TRBV7-2 and TRBJ2-1, is GAGVSQSPSNKVTEKGKDVELRCDPISGHTALYWYRQSLGQGLEFLIYFQGNSAPDKSGLPSDRFSAERTGGSVSTLTIQRTQQEDSAVYLCASSYRPGGTYNEQFFGPGTRLTVL.

This sequence joins TRBV6-6 and TRBJ2-2, with D perhaps TRBD2 (5 bases). Germline V gene lookup returns CDR1 MNHNY and CDR2 SVGAGI (reference sequence). Trimming took 6 bases from V and 4 from J, leaving 12 bases between them. The length of the CDR3 is 14 residues. CDR3 loop: CASSPDGVTGELFF. As DNA, the CDR3 is TGTGCCAGCAGCCCGGACGGGGTCACCGGGGAGCTGTTTTTT.

The chain uses TRBV30 and TRBJ1-3; D call uncertain. CDR3 length: 15 amino acids. The germline V and J ends were trimmed by 7 bases and 3 bases, with 19 bases remaining between them. Germline V gene data show CDR1 as GTSNPN and CDR2 as SVGIG (reference sequence). The DNA for the CDR3 is TGTGCCTCCACACCCGGGATCTATGATGGAAACACCATATATTTT. It is translated as CASTPGIYDGNTIYF.